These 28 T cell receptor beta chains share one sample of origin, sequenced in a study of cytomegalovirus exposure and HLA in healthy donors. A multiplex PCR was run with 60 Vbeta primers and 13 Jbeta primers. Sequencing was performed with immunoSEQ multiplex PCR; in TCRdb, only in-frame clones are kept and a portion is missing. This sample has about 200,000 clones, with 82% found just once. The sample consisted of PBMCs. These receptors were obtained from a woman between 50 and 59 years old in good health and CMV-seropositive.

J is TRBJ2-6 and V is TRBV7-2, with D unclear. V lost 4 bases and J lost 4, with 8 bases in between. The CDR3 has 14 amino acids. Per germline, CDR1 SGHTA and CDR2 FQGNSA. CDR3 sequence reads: CASSSGTGANVLTF. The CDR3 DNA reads TGTGCCAGCAGCTCAGGAACAGGGGCCAACGTCCTGACTTTC.

The CDR3 sequence is CASSLAGGGMETQYF. The CDR3 region has the DNA TGCGCCAGCAGCTTGGCCGGGGGAGGGATGGAGACCCAGTACTTC. The chain has TRBV5-1 and TRBJ2-5; 7 bases fit TRBD2. Germline loops: CDR1 SGHRS, CDR2 YFSETQ. V dropped 0 bases and J dropped 5; count of bases not matched to a gene: 7. The CDR3 is made up of 15 amino acids.

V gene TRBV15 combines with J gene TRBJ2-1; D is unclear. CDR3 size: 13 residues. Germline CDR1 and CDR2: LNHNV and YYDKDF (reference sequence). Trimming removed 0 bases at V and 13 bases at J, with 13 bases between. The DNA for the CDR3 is TGTGCCACCAGCAGAGATCTGTCGCAGATACAGTTCTTC. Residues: CATSRDLSQIQFF.

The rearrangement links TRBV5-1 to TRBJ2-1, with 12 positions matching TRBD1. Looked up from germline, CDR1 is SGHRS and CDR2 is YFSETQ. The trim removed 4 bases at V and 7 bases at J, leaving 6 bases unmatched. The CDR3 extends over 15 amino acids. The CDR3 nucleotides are TGCGCCAGCAGCGAGGGACAGGGGGCTAGGAATGAGCAGTTCTTC. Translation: CASSEGQGARNEQFF.

The CDR3 is CASSLGANTGELFF. CDR3 in DNA: TGTGCCAGCAGCTTGGGAGCCAACACCGGGGAGCTGTTTTTT. The chain joins TRBV11-2 to TRBJ2-2; a weak D match, TRBD2 (5 bases). CDR1 and CDR2 (germline): SGHAT, FQNNGV. There are 14 residues in the CDR3. Trimming pared 3 bases from V and 2 bases from J, leaving 7 bases between. The variable domain in full, completed from reference TRBV11-2 and TRBJ2-2, reads EAGVAQSPRYKIIEKRQSVAFWCNPISGHATLYWYQQILGQGPKLLIQFQNNGVVDDSQLPKDRFSAERLKGVDSTLKIQPAKLEDSAVYLCASSLGANTGELFFGEGSRLTVL.

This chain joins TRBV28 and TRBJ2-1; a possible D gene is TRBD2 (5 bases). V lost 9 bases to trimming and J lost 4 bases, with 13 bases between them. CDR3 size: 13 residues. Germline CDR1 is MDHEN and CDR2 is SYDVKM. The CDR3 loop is CASSPGGYNEQFF. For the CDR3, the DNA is TGTGCCAGTTCCCCAGGAGGATACAATGAGCAGTTCTTC.

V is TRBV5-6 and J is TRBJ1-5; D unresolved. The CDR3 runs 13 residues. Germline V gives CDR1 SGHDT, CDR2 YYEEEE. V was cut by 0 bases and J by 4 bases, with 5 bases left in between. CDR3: CASSLDRNQPQHF. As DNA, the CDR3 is TGTGCCAGCAGCTTGGACCGGAATCAGCCCCAGCATTTT.

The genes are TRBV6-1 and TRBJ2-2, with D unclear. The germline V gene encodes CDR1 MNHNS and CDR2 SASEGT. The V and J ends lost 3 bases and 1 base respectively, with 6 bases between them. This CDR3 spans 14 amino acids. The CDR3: CASSERQNTGELFF. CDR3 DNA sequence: TGTGCCAGCAGTGAGAGACAGAACACCGGGGAGCTGTTTTTT.

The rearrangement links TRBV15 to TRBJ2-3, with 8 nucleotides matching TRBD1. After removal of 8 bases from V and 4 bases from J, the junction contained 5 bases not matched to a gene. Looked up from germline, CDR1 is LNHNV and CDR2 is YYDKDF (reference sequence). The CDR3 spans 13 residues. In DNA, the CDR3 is TGTGCCACCGCCAGGGGGCCGGCAGATACGCAGTATTTT. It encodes CATARGPADTQYF.

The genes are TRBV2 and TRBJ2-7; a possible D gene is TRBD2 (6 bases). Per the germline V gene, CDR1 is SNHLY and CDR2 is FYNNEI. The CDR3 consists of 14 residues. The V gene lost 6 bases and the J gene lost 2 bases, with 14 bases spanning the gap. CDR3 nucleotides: TGTGCCAGCAGGTATAGCGGAGGAACCTACGAGCAGTACTTC. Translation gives CASRYSGGTYEQYF.

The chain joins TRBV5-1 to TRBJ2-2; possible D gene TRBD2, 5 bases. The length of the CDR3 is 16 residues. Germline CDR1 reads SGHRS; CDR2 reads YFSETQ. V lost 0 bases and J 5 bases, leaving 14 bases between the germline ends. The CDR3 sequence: CASSLADLAVTGELFF. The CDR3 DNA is TGCGCCAGCAGCTTGGCCGATCTAGCAGTAACCGGGGAGCTGTTTTTT. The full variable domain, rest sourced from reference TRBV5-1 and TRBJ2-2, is KAGVTQTPRYLIKTRGQQVTLSCSPISGHRSVSWYQQTPGQGLQFLFEYFSETQRNKGNFPGRFSGRQFSNSRSEMNVSTLELGDSALYLCASSLADLAVTGELFFGEGSRLTVL.

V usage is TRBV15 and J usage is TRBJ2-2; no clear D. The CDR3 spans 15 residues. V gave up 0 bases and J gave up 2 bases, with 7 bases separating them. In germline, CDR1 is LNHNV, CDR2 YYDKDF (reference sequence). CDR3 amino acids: CATSRDTVNTGELFF. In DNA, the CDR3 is TGTGCCACCAGCAGAGATACAGTAAACACCGGGGAGCTGTTTTTT.

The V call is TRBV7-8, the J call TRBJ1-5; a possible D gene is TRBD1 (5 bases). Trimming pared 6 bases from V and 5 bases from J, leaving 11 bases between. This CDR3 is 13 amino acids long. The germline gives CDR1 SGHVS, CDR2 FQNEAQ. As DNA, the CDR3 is TGTGCCAGCAGGCGGGGGAGCGATCAGCCCCAGCATTTT. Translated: CASRRGSDQPQHF. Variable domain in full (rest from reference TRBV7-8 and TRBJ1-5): GAGVSQSPRYKVAKRGQDVALRCDPISGHVSLFWYQQALGQGPEFLTYFQNEAQLDKSGLPSDRFFAERPEGSVSTLKIQRTQQEDSAVYLCASRRGSDQPQHFGDGTRLSIL.

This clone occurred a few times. The CDR3 DNA sequence: TGTGCCAGCTCACCACGAACTGAAATCTCTGGAAACACCATATATTTT. Translation gives CASSPRTEISGNTIYF. The chain has TRBV18 and TRBJ1-3, with D unclear. Germline CDR1 is KGHSH and CDR2 is LQKENI. With 1 base removed from V and 0 bases from J, the gap between germline ends came to 10 bases. The CDR3 has 16 residues.

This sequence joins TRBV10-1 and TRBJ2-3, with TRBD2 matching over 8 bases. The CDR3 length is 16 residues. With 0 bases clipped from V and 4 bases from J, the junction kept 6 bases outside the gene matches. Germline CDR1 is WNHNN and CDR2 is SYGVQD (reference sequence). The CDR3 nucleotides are TGCGCCAGCAGTGAGTCAGCCGCTAGCGGGCCAGATACGCAGTATTTT. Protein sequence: CASSESAASGPDTQYF.

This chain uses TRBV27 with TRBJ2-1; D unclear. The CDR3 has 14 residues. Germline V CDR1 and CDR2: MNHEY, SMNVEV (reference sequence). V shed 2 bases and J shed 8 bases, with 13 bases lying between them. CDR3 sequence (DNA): TGTGCCAGCAGTTTAATTGGTTTGGCGGATGAGCAGTTCTTC. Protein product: CASSLIGLADEQFF.

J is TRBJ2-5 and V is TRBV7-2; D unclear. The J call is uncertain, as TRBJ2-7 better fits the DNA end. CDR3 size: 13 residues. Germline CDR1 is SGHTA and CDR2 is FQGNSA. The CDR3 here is CASSLANSYEQYF. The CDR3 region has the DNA TGTGCCAGCAGCTTAGCCAACTCCTACGAGCAGTACTTC.

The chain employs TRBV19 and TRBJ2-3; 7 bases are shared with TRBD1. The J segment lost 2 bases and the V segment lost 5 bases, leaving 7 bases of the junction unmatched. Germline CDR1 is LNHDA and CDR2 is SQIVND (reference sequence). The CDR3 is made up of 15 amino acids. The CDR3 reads CASSSDRASTDTQYF. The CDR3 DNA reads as TGTGCCAGTAGTTCCGACAGGGCCTCCACAGATACGCAGTATTTT.

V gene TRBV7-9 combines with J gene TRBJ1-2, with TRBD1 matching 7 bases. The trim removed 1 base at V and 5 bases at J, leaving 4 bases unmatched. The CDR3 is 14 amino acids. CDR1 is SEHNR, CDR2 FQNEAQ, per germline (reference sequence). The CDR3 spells CASSLDGRGYGYTF. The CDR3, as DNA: TGTGCCAGCAGCTTAGACGGCAGGGGGTATGGCTACACCTTC. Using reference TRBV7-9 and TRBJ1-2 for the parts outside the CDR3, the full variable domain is DTGVSQNPRHKITKRGQNVTFRCDPISEHNRLYWYRQTLGQGPEFLTYFQNEAQLEKSRLLSDRFSAERPKGSFSTLEIQRTEQGDSAMYLCASSLDGRGYGYTFGSGTRLTVV.

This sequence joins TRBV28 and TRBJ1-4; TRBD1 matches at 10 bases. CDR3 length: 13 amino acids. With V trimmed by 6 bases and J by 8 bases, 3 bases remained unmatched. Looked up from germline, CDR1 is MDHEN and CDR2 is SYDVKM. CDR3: CASRPGQGEKLFF. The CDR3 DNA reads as TGTGCCAGCAGGCCGGGACAGGGGGAAAAACTGTTTTTT.

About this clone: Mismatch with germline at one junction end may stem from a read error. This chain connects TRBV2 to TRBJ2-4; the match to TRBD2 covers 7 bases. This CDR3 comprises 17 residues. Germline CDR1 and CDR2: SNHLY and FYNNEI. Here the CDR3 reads CASIHREGDLAKNSQYF. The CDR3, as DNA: TGTGCCAGCATTCATAGGGAGGGAGACCTAGCCAAAAACAGTCAGTACTTC.

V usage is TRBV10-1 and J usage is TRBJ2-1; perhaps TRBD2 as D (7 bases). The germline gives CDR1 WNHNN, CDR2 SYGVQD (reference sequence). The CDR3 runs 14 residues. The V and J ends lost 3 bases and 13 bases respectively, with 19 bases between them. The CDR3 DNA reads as TGCGCCAGCAGTGAATTGGACGGGGGGCGTAAACAGTTCTTC. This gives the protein CASSELDGGRKQFF.

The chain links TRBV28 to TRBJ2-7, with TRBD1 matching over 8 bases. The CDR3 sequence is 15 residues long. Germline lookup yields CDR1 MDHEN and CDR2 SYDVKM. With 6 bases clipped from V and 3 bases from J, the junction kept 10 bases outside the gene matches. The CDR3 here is CASRAPGTGVYEQYF. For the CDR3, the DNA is TGTGCCAGCAGGGCGCCCGGGACAGGAGTCTACGAGCAGTACTTC.

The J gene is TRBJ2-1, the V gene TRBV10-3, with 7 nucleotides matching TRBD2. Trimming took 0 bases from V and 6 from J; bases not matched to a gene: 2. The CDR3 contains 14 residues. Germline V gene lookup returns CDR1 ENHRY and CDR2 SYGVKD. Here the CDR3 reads CAISESAGANEQFF. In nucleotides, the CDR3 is TGTGCCATCAGTGAGTCGGCGGGAGCCAATGAGCAGTTCTTC.

This chain's CDR3 is CASSPGGSQAFF. CDR3 DNA: TGTGCCAGCAGTCCAGGGGGTTCCCAAGCTTTCTTT. The J gene is TRBJ1-1, the V gene TRBV7-6; 7 bases fit TRBD1. The trim removed 6 bases at V and 9 bases at J, leaving 7 bases unmatched. Germline lookup yields CDR1 SGHVS and CDR2 FNYEAQ. The CDR3 covers 12 residues.

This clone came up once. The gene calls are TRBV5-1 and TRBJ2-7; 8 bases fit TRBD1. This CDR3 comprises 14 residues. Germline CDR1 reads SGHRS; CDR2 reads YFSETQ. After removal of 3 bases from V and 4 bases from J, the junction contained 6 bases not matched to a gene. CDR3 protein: CASSSGGTGYEQYF. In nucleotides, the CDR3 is TGCGCCAGCAGCTCCGGAGGGACAGGATACGAGCAGTACTTC.

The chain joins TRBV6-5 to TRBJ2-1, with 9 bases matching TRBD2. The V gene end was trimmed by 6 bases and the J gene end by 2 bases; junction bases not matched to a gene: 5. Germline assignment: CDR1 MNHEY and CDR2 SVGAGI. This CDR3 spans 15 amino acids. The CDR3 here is CASSPLAGTYNEQFF. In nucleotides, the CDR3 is TGTGCCAGCAGCCCCCTAGCGGGGACCTACAATGAGCAGTTCTTC.

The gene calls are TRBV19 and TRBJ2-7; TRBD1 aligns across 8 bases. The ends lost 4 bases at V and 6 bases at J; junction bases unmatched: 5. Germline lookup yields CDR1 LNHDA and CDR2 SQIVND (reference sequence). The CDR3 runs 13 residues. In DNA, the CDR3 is TGTGCCAGTAGTAGTGACAGGGGCGTCGAGCAGTACTTC. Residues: CASSSDRGVEQYF.